There are many counts of the clone carrying this TCR beta chain. This entry is derived from a study of early T cells in non-severe SARS-CoV-2 infection. V was cut by 2 bases and J by 7 bases, with 8 bases left in between. The germline gives CDR1 SGHTA, CDR2 FQGTGA. The length of the CDR3 is 13 residues. TCRdb ran MiXCR on the 5' RACE reads and lists one entry per CDR3 protein. The sample holds 26,000 or so distinct CDR3 sequences, just over 4% seen once. Sample: whole blood. This TCR came from an adult who was a healthcare worker with PCR-confirmed SARS-CoV-2 infection or an uninfected control (not recorded which). This sequence joins TRBV7-3 and TRBJ2-2; D possibly corresponds to TRBD1 (5 bases). Written as DNA, the CDR3 is TGTGCCAGCAGCTTACAGGGTGTCGGGGAGCTGTTTTTT. Amino acids: CASSLQGVGELFF.